This T cell receptor beta chain stems from a study of blood T cell repertoires in COVID-19. About the study: Acute and convalescent COVID-19 specimens originated in the United States, Italy and Spain. T cells, B-cell-depleted T cells, or PBMCs provided the cDNA or gDNA that served as material.

How the authors handled the data: Reference gene primers were amplified, and this amplification served to estimate nucleated cell counts. Produced via immunoSEQ multiplex PCR; TCRdb's table is partial and in-frame only. V, J and clone size are taken as reported in that table, and D and trimming were inferred from the DNA itself. In the table there are 100,000 to 150,000 clones, 84% of which are singletons. The CDR3 has 13 amino acids. The V end lost 7 bases, the J end lost 3 bases, and 12 bases lay between the germline ends. The rearrangement joins TRBV12-3 or TRBV12-4 to TRBJ1-2; D may be TRBD1 (6 bases). The sequencing sample was made of peripheral blood. The TCR comes from a woman in her twenties or thirties who had recovered from COVID-19. CDR3 in amino acids: CASTGHIYYGYTF. The CDR3 DNA reads as TGTGCCAGCACGGGACATATCTACTATGGCTACACCTTC.